This is a list of T cell receptor beta chains from one sample in a study of Graves' ophthalmopathy and Graves' hyperthyroidism. A single record per CDR3 protein comes from TCRdb applying MiXCR to the multiplex PCR reads. The table has 40,000 to 50,000 distinct CDR3 sequences, over 40% seen once. The material sequenced was peripheral blood. The receptors were gathered from an adult man with Graves' ophthalmopathy. Both conserved end residues are part of each CDR3. D genes are given only for firm matches. Size values are once, few and many counts, or a class for expanded clones, and some rows have none.

TRBJ2-7,NA,NA,TRBV20-1,TGCAGTGCTAGGGGGGTAGCTGCCGAGCAGTACTTC,CSARGVAAEQYF
TRBJ2-6,NA,few,TRBV6-4,TGTGCCAGCAGTGACTCTAGGGGGTCTGGGGCCAACGTCCTGACTTTC,CASSDSRGSGANVLTF
TRBJ2-6,NA,NA,TRBV6-4,TGTGCCAGCAGTGACTCGAGGGGGACCGGGGCCAACGTCCTGACTTTC,CASSDSRGTGANVLTF
TRBJ2-7,TRBD1,NA,TRBV9,TGTGCCAGCAGCTCCCATCCGGGACAGCTATCGTACGAGGAGTACTTC,CASSSHPGQLSYEEYF
TRBJ2-1,TRBD2,many,TRBV13,TGTGCCAGCAGCTTAGGCCTCAGCGGGAAGTACAATGAGCAGTTCTTC,CASSLGLSGKYNEQFF
TRBJ1-1,NA,once,TRBV10-3,TGTGCCATCAGTTATGATATGAACACTGAAGCTTTCTTT,CAISYDMNTEAFF
TRBJ2-4,TRBD2,NA,TRBV20-1,TGCAGTGCGACGGGACTAGCGGGGGCCGAGAGCATACAGTACTTC,CSATGLAGAESIQYF
TRBJ2-4,TRBD2,NA,TRBV13,TGTGCCAGCAGCCCGTACCGGGCTAGCGGTTCCTCAGCCAAAAACATTCAGTACTTC,CASSPYRASGSSAKNIQYF
TRBJ1-6,TRBD1,NA,TRBV27,TGTGCCAGCAGTTTCCGGACAGGGATGAGCTCCTATAATTCACCCCTCCACTTT,CASSFRTGMSSYNSPLHF
TRBJ1-4,NA,many,TRBV6-1,TGTGCCAGCAGTGCTCAGGGACATGAAAAACTGTTTTTT,CASSAQGHEKLFF
TRBJ2-3,NA,NA,TRBV5-1,TGCGCCAGCAGCTTGGGGGGGGACACAGATACGCAGTATTTT,CASSLGGDTDTQYF
TRBJ2-7,NA,many,TRBV7-8,TGTGCCAGCAGCTTAGTGGTACGGGGGCTCTATTCGTACGAGCAGTACTTC,CASSLVVRGLYSYEQYF
TRBJ2-3,TRBD2,NA,TRBV7-6,TGTGCCAGCAGCTCCCTAGCGGGAGATACGCAGTATTTT,CASSSLAGDTQYF
TRBJ1-6,TRBD1,medium-sized,TRBV15,TGTGCCACCAGCAGGAAAGCAGGGGGCGCAGCTAATTCACCCCTCCACTTT,CATSRKAGGAANSPLHF
TRBJ2-5,TRBD1,many,TRBV2,TGTGCCAGCAGTGATCCCGGGACAGGGGTTTTTCAGTACTTC,CASSDPGTGVFQYF
TRBJ2-1,NA,many,TRBV2,TGTGCCAGCAGCTTTGGCACTCCAGCGACTGGGGGTACTGTGAATGAGCAGTTCTTC,CASSFGTPATGGTVNEQFF
TRBJ1-2,NA,NA,TRBV10-1,TGCGCCAGCAGCCCCGGGGGATTCAGGGACTATGGCTACACCTTC,CASSPGGFRDYGYTF